This is a list of T cell receptor beta chains from one sample in a study of blood T cells in healthy people across ages. TCRdb fed the 5' RACE reads into MiXCR, producing one record per CDR3 protein. The sample consists of approximately 820,000 distinct CDR3 sequences, approximately 44% of them appearing once. The sequencing sample was made of blood. All receptors derive from a man in his sixties in good health. The CDR3 runs from the conserved cysteine through the conserved F or W. Each record gives: clone size, J gene, V gene, D gene, CDR3 protein, CDR3 DNA. D genes are given only for firm matches. Some rows mark clone size as missing; the rest say once, few, many or name a class of expanded clone.

>NA|TRBJ2-5|TRBV20-1|TRBD1
CSAQTKDRLLETQYF
TGCAGTGCCCAGACCAAGGACAGGCTGTTAGAGACCCAGTACTTC
>few|TRBJ2-7|TRBV20-1|TRBD1
CSAFRLRDRASYEQYF
TGCAGTGCTTTCAGGCTCCGGGACAGGGCGTCCTACGAGCAGTACTTC
>NA|TRBJ1-6|TRBV14|NA
CASSQRPDSYNSPLHF
TGTGCCAGCAGCCAACGCCCCGACTCCTATAATTCACCCCTCCACTTT
>few|TRBJ2-2|TRBV12-3/TRBV12-4|NA
CASSLDVDTGELFF
TGTGCCAGCAGTTTAGATGTCGACACCGGGGAGCTGTTTTTT
>NA|TRBJ2-7|TRBV4-2|TRBD1
CASSQDPGQSSQYF
TGTGCCAGCAGCCAAGACCCGGGACAGTCGTCCCAGTACTTC
>NA|TRBJ2-7|TRBV20-1|NA
CSARDSMTRWAYEQYF
TGCAGTGCTAGAGATTCTATGACTAGATGGGCCTACGAGCAGTACTTC
>once|TRBJ1-1|TRBV25-1|NA
CASSGQGGADTEAFF
TGTGCCAGCAGTGGGCAGGGCGGCGCGGACACTGAAGCTTTCTTT
>NA|TRBJ1-1|TRBV7-9|NA
CASSSPPAVTEAFF
TGTGCCAGCAGCTCCCCACCGGCGGTCACTGAAGCTTTCTTT
>few|TRBJ2-2|TRBV27|TRBD2
CASSPLAGANTGELFF
TGTGCCAGCAGTCCACTAGCGGGGGCGAACACCGGGGAGCTGTTTTTT
>NA|TRBJ1-2|TRBV5-1|NA
CASSLPGVNYYGYTF
TGCGCCAGCAGCTTGCCCGGGGTTAACTACTATGGCTACACCTTC
>few|TRBJ2-4|TRBV7-2|NA
CASSSSTSRSLQYF
TGTGCCAGCAGCTCTAGTACCTCCCGAAGCCTTCAGTACTTC
>few|TRBJ1-1|TRBV20-1|TRBD1
CSASRGGGGTEAFF
TGCAGTGCTAGTCGGGGAGGGGGCGGCACTGAAGCTTTCTTT
>few|TRBJ1-4|TRBV6-6|TRBD1
CASSYSDRSNEKLFF
TGTGCCAGCAGTTATTCGGACAGGAGTAATGAAAAACTGTTTTTT
>NA|TRBJ2-5|TRBV20-1|NA
CSARDGGGPKETQYF
TGCAGTGCTAGAGATGGGGGGGGGCCAAAAGAGACCCAGTACTTC
>NA|TRBJ1-1|TRBV12-3/TRBV12-4|TRBD1
CASTRTGSSFWDTEAFF
TGTGCCAGCACCCGGACAGGGTCGTCCTTCTGGGACACTGAAGCTTTCTTT
>NA|TRBJ2-3|TRBV7-2|TRBD2
CASSSQAGGPKQYF
TGTGCCAGCAGCTCACAAGCGGGGGGGCCGAAGCAGTATTTT
>once|TRBJ2-3|TRBV7-8|NA
CASSLSGEADTQYF
TGTGCCAGCAGCTTGTCCGGGGAAGCAGATACGCAGTATTTT
>NA|TRBJ2-3|TRBV7-2|NA
CASSPTLASGTDTQYF
TGTGCCAGCAGCCCAACCCTAGCGTCGGGCACAGATACGCAGTATTTT
>NA|TRBJ1-2|TRBV7-9|NA
CASSLRTNGYTF
TGTGCCAGCAGCCTAAGGACAAATGGCTACACCTTC
>NA|TRBJ2-7|TRBV7-2|NA
CASSLGGRVSEQYF
TGTGCCAGCAGCTTAGGGGGCAGGGTTAGCGAGCAGTACTTC
>few|TRBJ2-7|TRBV6-2/TRBV6-3|TRBD2
CASRGAGGIPSYEQYF
TGTGCCAGCAGAGGAGCGGGGGGAATCCCTTCCTACGAGCAGTACTTC
>few|TRBJ1-4|TRBV4-3|NA
CASSQKIFEKLFF
TGCGCCAGCAGCCAAAAAATATTTGAAAAACTGTTTTTT
>NA|TRBJ1-2|TRBV7-2|TRBD1
CASSLEQGIGGCTF
TGTGCCAGCAGCTTAGAACAGGGGATCGGTGGCTGCACCTTC
>NA|TRBJ2-5|TRBV6-2/TRBV6-3|NA
CASSYSGHLQETQYF
TGTGCCAGCAGTTACTCGGGACACTTGCAAGAGACCCAGTACTTC
>NA|TRBJ2-1|TRBV12-3/TRBV12-4|TRBD2
CASSSSGGGQFF
TGTGCCAGCAGTTCTAGCGGGGGGGGCCAGTTCTTC
>few|TRBJ2-1|TRBV11-2|TRBD2
CASSRTSGTYNEQFF
TGTGCCAGCAGCCGGACTAGCGGGACATACAATGAGCAGTTCTTC
>NA|TRBJ2-1|TRBV5-1|TRBD2
CASSLTAGDIGEQFF
TGCGCCAGCAGCTTGACAGCGGGGGATATAGGTGAGCAGTTCTTC
>many|TRBJ2-1|TRBV13|NA
CASTLGGYNEQFF
TGTGCCAGCACCCTAGGGGGCTACAATGAGCAGTTCTTC
>NA|TRBJ1-1|TRBV9|NA
CASSVGRRQGEAFF
TGTGCCAGCAGCGTAGGGCGGAGGCAGGGAGAAGCTTTCTTT
>few|TRBJ2-5|TRBV20-1|TRBD2
CSARDWGGRQETQYF
TGCAGTGCTAGAGATTGGGGAGGGCGGCAAGAGACCCAGTACTTC
>few|TRBJ2-5|TRBV7-9|TRBD1
CASSLVVGTGTYQETQYF
TGTGCCAGCAGCTTAGTAGTTGGGACAGGGACGTACCAAGAGACCCAGTACTTC
>few|TRBJ2-7|TRBV2|NA
CASKGDLSYEQYF
TGTGCCAGCAAAGGGGATCTCTCCTACGAGCAGTACTTC
>NA|TRBJ2-5|TRBV20-1|NA
CSATDVGQETQYF
TGCAGTGCAACCGACGTCGGTCAAGAGACCCAGTACTTC
>few|TRBJ2-5|TRBV5-1|NA
CASNPSDTLPQETQYF
TGCGCCAGCAACCCATCGGACACGCTCCCCCAAGAGACCCAGTACTTC
>NA|TRBJ2-5|TRBV19|NA
CATGRVGETQYF
TGTGCCACCGGCAGGGTGGGTGAGACCCAGTACTTC
>few|TRBJ2-5|TRBV5-1|TRBD2
CASSPGLGQETQYF
TGCGCCAGCAGCCCGGGACTAGGCCAAGAGACCCAGTACTTC
>NA|TRBJ2-1|TRBV6-5|NA
CASLGANNEQFF
TGTGCCAGCCTCGGGGCTAACAATGAGCAGTTCTTC